A single sample gave rise to the 11 T cell receptor beta chains below, sequenced in a study of T cell responses to AZD1222 COVID-19 vaccine. Libraries were prepared by immunoSEQ multiplex PCR; TCRdb keeps only in-frame clonotypes and omits some of them. Of 80,000 to 90,000 clones in the sample, around nine tenths were seen once. This specimen was peripheral blood, taken on day 0 of MenACWY control vaccination. All receptors derive from an adult in good health.

The CDR3 sequence is CASSRWTGTDQPQHF. The CDR3 region has the DNA TGTGCCAGCAGCCGGTGGACAGGGACGGATCAGCCCCAGCATTTT. The rearrangement links TRBV6-2 or TRBV6-3 to TRBJ1-5, with 8 bases that match TRBD1. Losses at the gene ends were 6 bases for V and 5 bases for J; bases not matched to a gene: 9. The germline gives CDR1 MNHEY, CDR2 SVGEGT. There are 15 residues in the CDR3.

The chain links TRBV6-6 to TRBJ1-1, with D hard to call. From germline, CDR1 is MNHNY and CDR2 SVGAGI (reference sequence). This CDR3 is built from 13 residues. V lost 6 bases and J 12 bases, leaving 20 bases between the germline ends. Here the CDR3 DNA reads TGTGCCAGCAGCCTCGGACGGGAAGAAGTGACTTTCTTT. Protein sequence: CASSLGREEVTFF.

The chain employs TRBV4-1 and TRBJ1-2; the D gene is possibly TRBD1 (5 bases). The CDR3 length is 17 residues. Trimming shortened V by 4 bases and J by 2 bases, and 20 bases separated the two germline ends. CDR1 and CDR2 (germline): MGHRA, YSYEKL. The CDR3 DNA reads as TGCGCCAGCAGCCCCCCGAGTGGGGAAGGGACCAACTATGGCTACACCTTC. Translation: CASSPPSGEGTNYGYTF.

CDR3 sequence: CASSRALIPYEQYF. As DNA, the CDR3 is TGTGCCAGCAGTAGAGCCCTAATCCCCTACGAGCAGTACTTC. The rearrangement links TRBV6-5 to TRBJ2-7; D is unclear. Trimming took 5 bases from V and 2 from J, leaving 13 bases between them. Germline V CDR1 and CDR2: MNHEY, SVGAGI. This CDR3 has 14 residues.

In its sample, this clone was seen once. This chain joins TRBV18 and TRBJ1-5; no clear D. Trimming removed 3 bases from V and 0 bases from J, with 6 bases in between. Germline V lookup: CDR1 KGHSH, CDR2 LQKENI. The CDR3 spans 14 residues. The CDR3 DNA reads as TGTGCCAGCTCACCGGTTGATAGCAATCAGCCCCAGCATTTT. As protein: CASSPVDSNQPQHF.

This chain links TRBV10-3 with TRBJ1-5, with D maybe TRBD1 (5 bases). CDR3 size: 16 residues. Germline V gives CDR1 ENHRY, CDR2 SYGVKD. Trimming shortened V by 6 bases and J by 1 base, and 16 bases separated the two germline ends. The CDR3 DNA sequence: TGTGCCATCAGCGGGACTCACAAAGGGAGCAATCAGCCCCAGCATTTT. Protein: CAISGTHKGSNQPQHF.

This rearrangement joins TRBV30 to TRBJ1-6; D may be TRBD1 (6 bases). V lost 2 bases to trimming and J lost 0 bases, with 17 bases between them. Germline loops: CDR1 GTSNPN, CDR2 SVGIG (reference sequence). The CDR3 totals 18 residues. The CDR3 DNA is TGTGCCTGGAGTCCACCCTGGGACACCATCTCCTATAATTCACCCCTCCACTTT. Translating it yields CAWSPPWDTISYNSPLHF.

V and J are TRBV3-1 (or the pseudogene TRBV3-2) and TRBJ2-4; D ambiguous. This CDR3 region has 15 residues. V was pared by 4 bases and J by 3 bases, with 13 bases between. The V gene's germline CDR1 is LGHDT and CDR2 YNNKEL (reference sequence). The CDR3 region has the DNA TGTGCCAGCAGCCCTGAATCAGGCTACAAAAACATTCAGTACTTC. It is translated as CASSPESGYKNIQYF.

V usage is TRBV10-3 and J usage is TRBJ1-6; TRBD1 matches 9 bases. V lost 6 bases, J lost 2 bases, and 8 bases stayed unmatched. The CDR3 length is 17 residues. Germline V gives CDR1 ENHRY, CDR2 SYGVKD. The CDR3 protein is CAISPETGGTYNSPLHF. CDR3 DNA: TGTGCCATCAGCCCCGAGACAGGGGGGACCTATAATTCACCCCTCCACTTT.

The V and J genes are TRBV30 and TRBJ2-3, with a weak D call TRBD2 (6 bases). The CDR3 totals 15 residues. CDR1 is GTSNPN and CDR2 is SVGIG in the germline V gene (reference sequence). V lost 3 bases to trimming and J lost 6 bases, with 19 bases between them. The CDR3 DNA reads as TGTGCCTGGAGGCGGGGCCTTACCGGTGGGGATACGCAGTATTTT. Amino acids: CAWRRGLTGGDTQYF.

A few counts support this clone. The rearrangement uses TRBV28 and TRBJ1-2; D is ambiguous. Germline V gives CDR1 MDHEN, CDR2 SYDVKM. The CDR3 has 13 residues. Trimming removed 5 bases from V and 8 bases from J, with 15 bases in between. The CDR3 region is CASSATGIRGYTF. The CDR3, as DNA: TGTGCCAGCAGTGCTACGGGGATACGGGGCTACACCTTC.